The next 16 T cell receptor beta chains were all read from a single sample in a study of blood T cell repertoires in COVID-19. This table comes from immunoSEQ multiplex PCR, and its TCRdb copy is limited to in-frame clones, with some not included. The data hold roughly 350,000 clones, with around 87% observed a single time. What was sequenced was peripheral blood. The receptor set was obtained from a woman aged 25 to 45 with COVID-19, enrolled during active disease.

V is TRBV9 and J is TRBJ1-6; no definite D call. Germline V CDR1 and CDR2: SGDLS, YYNGEE. V was trimmed by 7 bases and J by 8 bases, leaving 10 bases between them. The CDR3 extends over 12 amino acids. The CDR3 reads CASSPGYSPLHF. For the CDR3, the DNA is TGTGCCAGCTCGCCGGGATATTCACCCCTCCACTTT.

CDR3 in amino acids: CASIPGQSGNTIYF. CDR3 DNA: TGTGCCAGCATCCCGGGACAGTCAGGAAACACCATATATTTT. J is TRBJ1-3 and V is TRBV28; 7 bases align to TRBD1. This CDR3 region has 14 residues. Germline-derived CDR1 and CDR2 are MDHEN and SYDVKM. V gave up 7 bases and J gave up 4 bases; unmatched junction bases: 7.

This sequence joins TRBV30 and TRBJ2-1; TRBD1 matches at 9 bases. The CDR3 covers 10 residues. The trim removed 5 bases at V and 14 bases at J, leaving 4 bases unmatched. CDR1 is GTSNPN, CDR2 SVGIG, per germline (reference sequence). The CDR3 nucleotides read TGTGCCTGGGGGGACAGGGTGAAGTTCTTC. This codes for CAWGDRVKFF. Drawing the rest from reference TRBV30 and TRBJ2-1, the complete variable domain is SQTIHQWPATLVQPVGSPLSLECTVEGTSNPNLYWYRQAAGRGLQLLFYSVGIGQISSEVPQNLSASRPQDRQFILSSKKLLLSDSGFYLCAWGDRVKFFGPGTRLTVL.

V and J are TRBV6-1 and TRBJ1-1; the D gene is possibly TRBD1 (6 bases). Germline CDR1 is MNHNS and CDR2 is SASEGT. This CDR3 spans 14 amino acids. Deletions cut 2 bases from V and 4 bases from J, with 11 bases between. The CDR3 DNA follows: TGTGCCAGCAGTGAATCAGGACAGACCACTGAAGCTTTCTTT. Its protein product is CASSESGQTTEAFF.

This clone was observed a single time. The rearrangement links TRBV28 to TRBJ2-1, with TRBD2 matching over 11 bases. The CDR3 contains 15 residues. From germline, CDR1 is MDHEN and CDR2 SYDVKM. J was trimmed by 7 bases and V by 5 bases; bases with no gene match: 7. The CDR3 coding sequence is TGTGCCAGCAGTGAAACTAGCGGGAGACCGAATGAGCAGTTCTTC. It codes for CASSETSGRPNEQFF.

The V call is TRBV30, the J call TRBJ1-3; possible D gene TRBD1, 5 bases. The CDR3 is 15 residues long. Germline values: CDR1 GTSNPN, CDR2 SVGIG (reference sequence). With 1 base removed from V and 3 bases from J, the gap between germline ends came to 13 bases. The CDR3 here is CAWSGSQGFGNTIYF. The DNA of the CDR3 is TGTGCCTGGAGTGGATCCCAGGGCTTTGGAAACACCATATATTTT.

The chain employs TRBV9 and TRBJ2-1, with D hard to call. There are 15 residues in the CDR3. CDR1 and CDR2 from the germline V gene are SGDLS and YYNGEE. V gave up 0 bases and J gave up 7 bases, with 14 bases separating them. The CDR3 nucleotides read TGTGCCAGCAGCGTAGGGGCCATCTCAAGGAATGAGCAGTTCTTC. The encoded protein is CASSVGAISRNEQFF.

V gene TRBV18 combines with J gene TRBJ1-1; D remains unclear. CDR3 length: 15 amino acids. V dropped 2 bases and J dropped 5 bases, with 15 bases sitting between them. Germline CDR1 reads KGHSH; CDR2 reads LQKENI. The CDR3 is CASSPRVGSDTEAFF. As DNA, the CDR3 is TGTGCCAGCTCACCAAGGGTGGGGAGTGATACTGAAGCTTTCTTT. Variable domain in full (rest from reference TRBV18 and TRBJ1-1): NAGVMQNPRHLVRRRGQEARLRCSPMKGHSHVYWYRQLPEEGLKFMVYLQKENIIDESGMPKERFSAEFPKEGPSILRIQQVVRGDSAAYFCASSPRVGSDTEAFFGQGTRLTVV.

The V and J genes are TRBV6-5 and TRBJ2-2; no definite D call. V was pared by 0 bases and J by 6 bases, with 14 bases between. This CDR3 is 16 amino acids long. Germline loops: CDR1 MNHEY, CDR2 SVGAGI. Here the CDR3 DNA reads TGTGCCAGCAGTTACTCGACGACACCCGACGCCGGGGAGCTGTTTTTT. Protein product: CASSYSTTPDAGELFF.

This clone has a handful of counts. CDR3 in amino acids: CARNRGGSYEQYF. CDR3 nucleotide sequence: TGCGCCAGAAACAGGGGAGGCTCCTACGAGCAGTACTTC. This chain connects TRBV10-1 to TRBJ2-7; D perhaps matches TRBD1 (7 bases). CDR3 length: 13 amino acids. V lost 9 bases and J 0 bases, leaving 12 bases between the germline ends. Germline V gene sequence: CDR1 WNHNN, CDR2 SYGVQD (reference sequence).

The chain employs TRBV5-8 and TRBJ2-5, with 9 bases aligning to TRBD1. Germline lookup yields CDR1 SGHTS and CDR2 YDEGEE. CDR3 length: 15 residues. Trimming at V came to 0 bases and at J to 5 bases, leaving 5 bases not matched to a gene. The chain's CDR3 is CASSLGDRDGETQYF. CDR3 in DNA: TGTGCCAGCAGCTTGGGGGACAGGGATGGGGAGACCCAGTACTTC.

The genes are TRBV2 and TRBJ2-2, with D perhaps TRBD1 (5 bases). CDR1 is SNHLY and CDR2 is FYNNEI in the germline V gene. Between the trimmed V and J ends, which lost 2 bases and 5 bases, there was a span of 12 bases. CDR3 size: 15 residues. CDR3 nucleotide sequence: TGTGCCAGCAGTGAAAACAGGCCTGGAACCGGGGAGCTGTTTTTT. Translated: CASSENRPGTGELFF.

This chain joins TRBV6-6 and TRBJ1-2, with D uncertain. The CDR3 has 15 amino acids. Germline assignment: CDR1 MNHNY and CDR2 SVGAGI (reference sequence). With 3 bases removed from V and 0 bases from J, the gap between germline ends came to 11 bases. The CDR3 protein is CASSYVSQSNYGYTF. The CDR3 nucleotides read TGTGCCAGCAGTTATGTTAGCCAGTCTAACTATGGCTACACCTTC.

CDR3 sequence reads: CASSQEGGLAGVARGADTQYF. CDR3 DNA sequence: TGCGCCAGCAGCCAAGAGGGCGGACTAGCGGGAGTCGCGCGAGGGGCAGATACGCAGTATTTT. This chain joins TRBV4-1 and TRBJ2-3; 13 bases fit TRBD2. Germline CDR1 is MGHRA and CDR2 is YSYEKL. CDR3 length equals 21 residues. V lost 0 bases to trimming and J lost 4 bases; unmatched junction nucleotides: 16.

The J gene is TRBJ2-5, the V gene TRBV2, with D tentatively TRBD2 (5 bases). The CDR3 is 14 residues long. CDR1 SNHLY and CDR2 FYNNEI come from the germline V gene. V was trimmed by 8 bases and J by 3 bases, leaving 16 bases between them. CDR3 in amino acids: CASGGFPIEETQYF. Here the CDR3 DNA reads TGTGCCAGCGGCGGGTTCCCAATCGAAGAGACCCAGTACTTC.

This clone was counted ten times or more. V gene TRBV6-6 combines with J gene TRBJ1-6; TRBD1 is a possible D gene (6 bases). V was pared by 2 bases and J by 9 bases, with 14 bases between. The CDR3 consists of 15 residues. From germline, CDR1 is MNHNY and CDR2 SVGAGI (reference sequence). The CDR3 nucleotides are TGTGCCAGCAGTTACGTCGCACAGGGCGGTTCACCCCTCCACTTT. Protein: CASSYVAQGGSPLHF.